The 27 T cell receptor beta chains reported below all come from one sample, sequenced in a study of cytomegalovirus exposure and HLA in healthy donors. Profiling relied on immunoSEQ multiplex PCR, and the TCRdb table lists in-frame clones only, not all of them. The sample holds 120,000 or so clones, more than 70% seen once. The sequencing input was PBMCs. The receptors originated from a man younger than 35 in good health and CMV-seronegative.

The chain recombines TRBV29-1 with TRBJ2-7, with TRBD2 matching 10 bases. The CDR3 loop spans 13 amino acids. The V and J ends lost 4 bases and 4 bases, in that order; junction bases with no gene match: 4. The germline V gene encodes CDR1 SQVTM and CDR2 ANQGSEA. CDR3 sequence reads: CSVGASGSYEQYF. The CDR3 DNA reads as TGCAGCGTTGGGGCTAGCGGGAGTTACGAGCAGTACTTC.

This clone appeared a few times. This CDR3 is CASSQDSGRGGNTQYF. Here the CDR3 DNA reads TGTGCCAGCAGCCAAGATAGCGGGAGGGGGGGTAATACGCAGTATTTT. This rearrangement joins TRBV4-2 to TRBJ2-3; 11 bases match TRBD2. V shed 0 bases, J shed 7 bases, and the junction held 6 bases outside the gene matches. The length of the CDR3 is 16 residues. The germline V gene has CDR1 LGHNA and CDR2 YNFKEQ.

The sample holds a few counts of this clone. CDR3 nucleotides: TGCGCCAGCAGTGAGAGCGGGGGGTACAATGAGCAGTTCTTC. As protein: CASSESGGYNEQFF. The chain links TRBV10-1 to TRBJ2-1, with 9 bases fitting TRBD2. CDR3 length: 14 residues. Looked up from germline, CDR1 is WNHNN and CDR2 is SYGVQD (reference sequence). V was clipped by 2 bases and J by 4 bases; unmatched bases: 0.

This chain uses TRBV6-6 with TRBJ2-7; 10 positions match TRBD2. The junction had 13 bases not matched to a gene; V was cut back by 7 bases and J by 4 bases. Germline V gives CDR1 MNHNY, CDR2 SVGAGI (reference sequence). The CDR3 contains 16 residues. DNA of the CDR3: TGTGCCAGCAATGGCCTAGCGGGAGAGTCTAGGTACGAGCAGTACTTC. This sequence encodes CASNGLAGESRYEQYF.

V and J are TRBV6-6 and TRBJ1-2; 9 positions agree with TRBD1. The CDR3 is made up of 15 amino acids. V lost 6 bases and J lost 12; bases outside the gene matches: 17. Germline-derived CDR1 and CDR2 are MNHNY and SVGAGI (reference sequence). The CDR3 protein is CASSQGQGRYGYDTF. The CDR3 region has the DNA TGTGCCAGCAGCCAAGGACAGGGGCGATATGGCTATGACACCTTC.

CDR3 residues: CASSSQGGTEAFF. CDR3 nucleotides: TGCGCCAGCAGCTCTCAGGGGGGCACTGAAGCTTTCTTT. The chain uses TRBV5-1 and TRBJ1-1, with 7 bases that match TRBD1. The CDR3 is made up of 13 amino acids. V trimming: 3 bases; J trimming: 4 bases; junction bases outside the gene matches: 3. Germline V gives CDR1 SGHRS, CDR2 YFSETQ.

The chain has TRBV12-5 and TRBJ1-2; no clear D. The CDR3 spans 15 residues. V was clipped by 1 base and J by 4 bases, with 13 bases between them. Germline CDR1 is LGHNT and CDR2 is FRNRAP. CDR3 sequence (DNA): TGTGCTAGTGGTTTGGAACCGGGAAAAGGCTATGGCTACACCTTC. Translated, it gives CASGLEPGKGYGYTF.

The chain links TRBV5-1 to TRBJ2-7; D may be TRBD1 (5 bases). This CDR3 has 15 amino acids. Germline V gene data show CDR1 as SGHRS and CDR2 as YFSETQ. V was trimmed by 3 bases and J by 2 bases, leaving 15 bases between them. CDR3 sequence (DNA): TGCGCCAGCAGCTCAACAGGAGAATCCACCTACGAGCAGTACTTC. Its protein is CASSSTGESTYEQYF.

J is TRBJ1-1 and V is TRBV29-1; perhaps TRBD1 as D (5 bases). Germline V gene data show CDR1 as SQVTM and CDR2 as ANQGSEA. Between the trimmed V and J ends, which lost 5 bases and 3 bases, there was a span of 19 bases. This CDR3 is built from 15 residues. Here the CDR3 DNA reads TGCAGCGTTCACTCTGGGGGGTACTGGGACACTGAAGCTTTCTTT. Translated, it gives CSVHSGGYWDTEAFF.

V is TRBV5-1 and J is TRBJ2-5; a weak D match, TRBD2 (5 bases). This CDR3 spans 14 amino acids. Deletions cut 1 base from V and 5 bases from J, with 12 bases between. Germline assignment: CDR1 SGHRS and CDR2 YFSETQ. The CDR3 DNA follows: TGCGCCAGCAGCTTGAGCGGTACGGGGGAGACCCAGTACTTC. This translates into CASSLSGTGETQYF.

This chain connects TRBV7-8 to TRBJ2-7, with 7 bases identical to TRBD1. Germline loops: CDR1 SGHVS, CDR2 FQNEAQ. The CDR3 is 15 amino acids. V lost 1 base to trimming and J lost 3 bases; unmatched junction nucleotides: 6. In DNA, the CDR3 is TGTGCCAGCAGCTTAGTCGGACAGGTGGGCTACGAGCAGTACTTC. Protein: CASSLVGQVGYEQYF.

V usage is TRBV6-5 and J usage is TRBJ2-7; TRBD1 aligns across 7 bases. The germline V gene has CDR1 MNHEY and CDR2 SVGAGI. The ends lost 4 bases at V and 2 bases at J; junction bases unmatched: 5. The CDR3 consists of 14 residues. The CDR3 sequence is CASSSDRETYEQYF. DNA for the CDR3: TGTGCCAGCAGTTCCGACAGGGAAACCTACGAGCAGTACTTC.

The CDR3 coding sequence is TGTGCCAGCAGCCGTCTCTCGAGCTCCTATAATTCACCCCTCCACTTT. This gives the protein CASSRLSSSYNSPLHF. The gene calls are TRBV11-1 and TRBJ1-6; the D is unclear. V lost 5 bases to trimming and J lost 0 bases, with 11 bases between them. Per germline, CDR1 SGHAT and CDR2 FQDESV (reference sequence). CDR3 length: 16 amino acids.

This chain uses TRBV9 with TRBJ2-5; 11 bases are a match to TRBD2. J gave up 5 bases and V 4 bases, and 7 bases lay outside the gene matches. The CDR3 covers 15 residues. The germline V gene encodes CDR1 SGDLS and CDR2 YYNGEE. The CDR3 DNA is TGTGCCAGCAGCCCAGTAGCGGGAGGGGGGGAGACCCAGTACTTC. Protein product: CASSPVAGGGETQYF.

The CDR3 here is CASSFGGVGELFF. The CDR3 DNA follows: TGTGCCAGCAGCTTCGGGGGGGTCGGGGAGCTGTTTTTT. The chain carries TRBV7-9 and TRBJ2-2; TRBD2 aligns across 8 bases. Trimming at V came to 3 bases and at J to 7 bases, leaving 1 base not matched to a gene. The CDR3 contains 13 residues. Germline V lookup: CDR1 SEHNR, CDR2 FQNEAQ (reference sequence).

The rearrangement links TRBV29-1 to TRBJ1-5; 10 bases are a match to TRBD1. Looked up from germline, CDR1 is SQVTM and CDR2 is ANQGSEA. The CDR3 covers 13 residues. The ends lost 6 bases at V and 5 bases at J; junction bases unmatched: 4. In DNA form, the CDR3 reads TGCAGCGTGCCAGGGACAGGGGATCAGCCCCAGCATTTT. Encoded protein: CSVPGTGDQPQHF.

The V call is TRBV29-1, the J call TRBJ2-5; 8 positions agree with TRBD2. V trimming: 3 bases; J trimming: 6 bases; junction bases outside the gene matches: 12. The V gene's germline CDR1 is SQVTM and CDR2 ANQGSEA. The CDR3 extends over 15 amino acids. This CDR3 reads CSVEGTRGAAKTQYF. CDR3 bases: TGCAGCGTTGAGGGGACTAGAGGTGCGGCCAAGACCCAGTACTTC.

In DNA form, the CDR3 reads TGCGCCAGCAGCTTGAAAGGGGGGGACACCGGGGAGCTGTTTTTT. Amino acid sequence: CASSLKGGDTGELFF. The chain is built from TRBV5-1 and TRBJ2-2, with D possibly being TRBD2 (7 bases). This CDR3 comprises 15 residues. Germline-derived CDR1 and CDR2 are SGHRS and YFSETQ. Trimming took off 1 base at V and 3 bases at J, with 10 bases between the two ends.

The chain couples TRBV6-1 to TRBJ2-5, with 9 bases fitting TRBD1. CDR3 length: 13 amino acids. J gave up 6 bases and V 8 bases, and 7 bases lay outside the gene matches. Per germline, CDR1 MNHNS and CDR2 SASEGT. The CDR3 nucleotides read TGTGCCAGCCTCCAACAGGGGGCGAAGACCCAGTACTTC. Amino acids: CASLQQGAKTQYF.

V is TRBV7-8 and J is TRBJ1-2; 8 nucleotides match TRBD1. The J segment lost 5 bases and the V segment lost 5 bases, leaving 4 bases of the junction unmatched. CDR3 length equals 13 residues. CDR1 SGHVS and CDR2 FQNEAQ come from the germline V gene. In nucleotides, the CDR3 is TGTGCCAGCAGCCCGGACAGGGATTATGGCTACACCTTC. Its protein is CASSPDRDYGYTF.

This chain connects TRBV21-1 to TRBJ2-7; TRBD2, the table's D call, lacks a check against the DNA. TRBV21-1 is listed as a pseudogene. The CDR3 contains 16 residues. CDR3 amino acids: CASSKRSGGGPYEQYF. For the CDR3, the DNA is TGTGCCAGCAGCAAAAGATCGGGGGGCGGCCCCTACGAGCAGTACTTC.

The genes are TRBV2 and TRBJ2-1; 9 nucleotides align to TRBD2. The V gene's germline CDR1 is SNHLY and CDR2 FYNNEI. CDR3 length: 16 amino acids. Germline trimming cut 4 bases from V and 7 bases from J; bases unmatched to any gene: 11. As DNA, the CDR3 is TGTGCCAGCAGTGTTACTAGCGGGTTCCCTGGGAATGAGCAGTTCTTC. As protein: CASSVTSGFPGNEQFF.

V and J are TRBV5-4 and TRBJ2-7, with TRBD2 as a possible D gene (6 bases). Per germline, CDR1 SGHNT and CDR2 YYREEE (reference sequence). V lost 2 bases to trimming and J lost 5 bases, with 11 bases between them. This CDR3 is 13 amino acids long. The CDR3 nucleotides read TGTGCCAGCAGCTTCAGTTGGGGGGACGAGCAGTACTTC. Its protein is CASSFSWGDEQYF.

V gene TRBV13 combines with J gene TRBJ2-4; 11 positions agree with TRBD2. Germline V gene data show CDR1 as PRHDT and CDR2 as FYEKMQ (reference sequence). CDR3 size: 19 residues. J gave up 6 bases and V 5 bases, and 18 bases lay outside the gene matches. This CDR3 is CASSPGLAVLDGAGNIQYF. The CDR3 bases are TGTGCCAGCAGCCCGGGACTAGCGGTCCTGGACGGTGCCGGAAACATTCAGTACTTC.

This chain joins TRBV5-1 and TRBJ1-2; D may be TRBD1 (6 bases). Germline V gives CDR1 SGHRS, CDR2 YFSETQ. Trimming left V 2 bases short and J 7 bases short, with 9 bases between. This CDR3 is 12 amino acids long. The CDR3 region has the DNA TGCGCCAGCAGCTTTCAGGGGCCTGGCTACACCTTC. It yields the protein CASSFQGPGYTF.

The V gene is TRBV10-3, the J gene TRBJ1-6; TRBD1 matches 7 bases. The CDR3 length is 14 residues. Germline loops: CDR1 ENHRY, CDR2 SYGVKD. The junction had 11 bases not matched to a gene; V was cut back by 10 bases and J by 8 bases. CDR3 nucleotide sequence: TGTGCCACCCAGACGGGACAGAAGTATTCACCCCTCCACTTT. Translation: CATQTGQKYSPLHF.

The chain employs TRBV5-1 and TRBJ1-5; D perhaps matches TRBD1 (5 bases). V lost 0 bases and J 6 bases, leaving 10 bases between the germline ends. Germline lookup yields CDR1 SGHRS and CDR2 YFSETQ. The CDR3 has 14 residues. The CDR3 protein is CASSLEEGSQPQHF. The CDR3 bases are TGCGCCAGCAGCTTGGAGGAGGGGAGTCAGCCCCAGCATTTT.